The present TCR beta chain was sequenced within a study of OX40 agonist ivuxolimab in advanced cancers. General study results and limits: Some nonresponders also had low normalized T-cell clonal expansion. At 0.1 to 3.0 mg/kg and by week 6, clonal expansion occurred in CD4+ and CD8+ blood T cells.

The CDR3 length is 16 residues. The junction had 8 bases not matched to a gene; V was cut back by 2 bases and J by 4 bases. Germline CDR1 reads SGHDT; CDR2 reads YYEEEE. Baseline was the first blood sampling point, followed by cycle 4 day 1 and cycle 7 day 1. Generated by immunoSEQ multiplex PCR, the TCRdb table keeps only in-frame clones and is missing some. The sample lists roughly 73,000 clones; 80% to 85% were seen once. This clone was detected a few times. Antigen specificity is unknown. This material consisted of CD4+ or CD8+ T cells sorted from blood, taken in a trial of the OX40 agonist ivuxolimab. The gene calls are TRBV5-6 and TRBJ2-3, with TRBD2 matching 9 bases. The TCR was taken from an adult with an advanced solid tumor such as melanoma, head and neck, liver or kidney cancer. CDR3 sequence: CASSFSPSGVADTQYF. DNA for the CDR3: TGTGCCAGCAGCTTCTCCCCTAGCGGGGTTGCAGATACGCAGTATTTT. Based on the CDR3 plus reference TRBV5-6 and TRBJ2-3, the full variable domain is DAGVTQSPTHLIKTRGQQVTLRCSPKSGHDTVSWYQQALGQGPQFIFQYYEEEERQRGNFPDRFSGHQFPNYSSELNVNALLLGDSALYLCASSFSPSGVADTQYFGPGTRLTVL.